This T cell receptor beta chain was captured by sequencing in a study of blood T cell repertoires in COVID-19. In the study overall: PBMCs, B-cell-depleted T cells, or T cells were the source of the cDNA or gDNA that made up the material.

The CDR3 is 15 residues long. V trimming: 3 bases; J trimming: 5 bases; junction bases outside the gene matches: 6. Germline V lookup: CDR1 SNHLY, CDR2 FYNNEI. In the original processing: Researchers report that nucleated cell counts were estimated from reference gene primer amplification. Using immunoSEQ multiplex PCR, the repertoire was profiled, and TCRdb retains in-frame clones only, with some absent. From that table come the V and J calls and clone size; the DNA was used to work out D and trimming. The sample records just under 50,000 clones, 79% being singletons. The genes are TRBV2 and TRBJ2-5; 10 nucleotides agree with TRBD2. The sequenced material came from peripheral blood. The receptor was isolated from a man aged 65 to 79 with acute or convalescent COVID-19. The CDR3 region has the DNA TGTGCCAGCAGTGATAGGCTAGCGGGAGTGGAGACCCAGTACTTC. Its translation: CASSDRLAGVETQYF.